This T cell receptor (beta chain) comes out of a study of blood T cell repertoires in COVID-19. Study summary: COVID-19 samples collected from the United States, Italy and Spain covered acute and convalescent phases. The cDNA or gDNA used as material had been derived from T cells, B-cell-depleted T cells, or PBMCs.

Resolution of symptoms, clearance, or two negative PCRs was present in recovered Cohort 3 donors. Here immunoSEQ multiplex PCR was the method, and the copy in TCRdb shows in-frame clones only, minus some. This sample has hundreds of thousands of clones; about 87% occur once, and the top ten carry roughly 1.6%. The V segment lost 6 bases and the J segment 3 bases; nucleotides outside the gene matches: 10. The CDR3 extends over 16 amino acids. The germline CDR1 and CDR2 sequences are SGHTA and FQGNSA. The source is a woman between 50 and 59 years old who had recovered from COVID-19. The rearrangement links TRBV7-2 to TRBJ2-3; 9 nucleotides match TRBD1. Source material: PBMCs or T cells enriched from blood (not recorded which). The CDR3 is CASSQIMGQGTDTQYF. For the CDR3, the DNA is TGTGCCAGCAGTCAAATCATGGGACAGGGAACAGATACGCAGTATTTT. Filled out from reference TRBV7-2 and TRBJ2-3, the complete variable domain reads GAGVSQSPSNKVTEKGKDVELRCDPISGHTALYWYRQSLGQGLEFLIYFQGNSAPDKSGLPSDRFSAERTGGSVSTLTIQRTQQEDSAVYLCASSQIMGQGTDTQYFGPGTRLTVL.